This entry lists 22 T cell receptor beta chains sequenced from one sample in a study of T-cell memory formation after mild COVID-19. One entry per CDR3 protein, called by TCRdb with MiXCR from the 5' RACE reads. The data contain 560,000 or so distinct CDR3 sequences, roughly 17% of them seen just once; the ten biggest clones take up about 7.5%. What was sequenced was PBMCs or a T cell subset sorted from them (not recorded which). The receptors shown here come from an adult woman who had mild COVID-19 (a few samples of this study predate the infection). Cell type and time point are not known.

A few counts support this clonotype. This sequence joins TRBV15 and TRBJ2-1; 11 bases fit TRBD2. This CDR3 is 15 amino acids long. Germline CDR1 and CDR2: LNHNV and YYDKDF (reference sequence). V was clipped by 4 bases and J by 4 bases; unmatched bases: 3. The CDR3 DNA follows: TGTGCCACCAGCACTAGCGGGGGGTTATACAATGAGCAGTTCTTC. Translating it yields CATSTSGGLYNEQFF.

This clonotype was counted a few times. V gene TRBV19 combines with J gene TRBJ2-4; D ambiguous. V was clipped by 9 bases and J by 1 base, with 16 bases between them. CDR3 size: 15 residues. Germline V lookup: CDR1 LNHDA, CDR2 SQIVND (reference sequence). The CDR3 here is CASHNSDLAKNIQYF. The CDR3 DNA reads as TGTGCCAGCCATAACTCCGACCTGGCCAAAAACATTCAGTACTTC.

The chain recombines TRBV29-1 with TRBJ2-1; D remains unclear. Germline-derived CDR1 and CDR2 are SQVTM and ANQGSEA. The ends were cut back, 7 bases at V and 3 bases at J, with 19 bases in the middle. The CDR3 is 15 amino acids. The CDR3 loop is CSAQVVVDGYNEQFF. CDR3 coding DNA: TGCAGCGCTCAAGTCGTCGTGGACGGCTACAATGAGCAGTTCTTC.

The gene calls are TRBV24-1 and TRBJ2-3, with D perhaps matching TRBD1 or TRBD2 (5 bases each). The CDR3 totals 16 residues. Trimming stripped 0 bases from V and 1 base from J, with 10 bases between. Germline V gives CDR1 KGHDR, CDR2 SFDVKD. The DNA for the CDR3 is TGTGCCACCAGTGATTTGGTTCTGGGGGGCACAGATACGCAGTATTTT. Its protein product is CATSDLVLGGTDTQYF.

V is TRBV7-9 and J is TRBJ2-2; TRBD2 matches at 10 bases. CDR1 and CDR2 from the germline V gene are SEHNR and FQNEAQ (reference sequence). The CDR3 has 17 residues. V dropped 1 base and J dropped 8; count of bases not matched to a gene: 10. CDR3 DNA: TGTGCCAGCAGCTTAGTTGAACTAGCGGGATCGGCGGGGGAGCTGTTTTTT. It specifies CASSLVELAGSAGELFF.

This clonotype was counted between two and nine times. The genes are TRBV27 and TRBJ2-6, with 7 bases that match TRBD1. The CDR3 has 20 amino acids. The ends lost 3 bases at V and 0 bases at J; junction bases unmatched: 14. CDR1 and CDR2 from the germline V gene are MNHEY and SMNVEV (reference sequence). In nucleotides, the CDR3 is TGTGCCAGCAGTTTGGGGCAACCGACAGGGCTTTACTCTGGGGCCAACGTCCTGACTTTC. Translation: CASSLGQPTGLYSGANVLTF.

For this clonotype: This may arise from a read error, as a much more abundant clone is one base away. J is TRBJ2-2 and V is TRBV5-1; D might be TRBD2 (7 bases). Germline V gives CDR1 SGHRS, CDR2 YFSETQ. Trimming left V 4 bases short and J 4 bases short, with 20 bases between. This CDR3 has 17 residues. CDR3: CASSTLRGRAATGELFF. Here the CDR3 DNA reads TGCGCCAGCAGCACACTAAGGGGGAGGGCCGCCACCGGGGAGCTGTTTTTT.

This clonotype was counted a single time. The chain is built from TRBV5-4 and TRBJ2-7; D is unclear. The CDR3 contains 13 residues. The V and J ends lost 4 bases and 2 bases respectively, with 10 bases between them. Germline values: CDR1 SGHNT, CDR2 YYREEE (reference sequence). CDR3 residues: CASSPRSTYEQYF. In DNA form, the CDR3 reads TGTGCCAGCAGCCCTCGGAGCACCTACGAGCAGTACTTC.

The J gene is TRBJ2-5, the V gene TRBV7-6, with 7 positions matching TRBD1. CDR1 is SGHVS, CDR2 FNYEAQ, per germline. This CDR3 comprises 15 residues. V trimming: 5 bases; J trimming: 1 base; junction bases outside the gene matches: 7. This CDR3 reads CASSPPGQSQETQYF. The CDR3 DNA sequence: TGTGCCAGCAGCCCACCGGGACAGAGCCAAGAGACCCAGTACTTC.

This clonotype occurred a few times. The J gene is TRBJ2-3, the V gene TRBV12-3 or TRBV12-4, with 9 bases that match TRBD2. The CDR3 covers 16 residues. Losses at the gene ends were 5 bases for V and 6 bases for J; bases not matched to a gene: 12. The CDR3 here is CASSPGVAGGLDTQYF. The CDR3, as DNA: TGTGCCAGCAGTCCCGGTGTGGCGGGGGGGCTGGATACGCAGTATTTT.

The genes are TRBV6-2 or TRBV6-3 and TRBJ2-7; 7 bases agree with TRBD1. Trimming cost V 7 bases and J 2 bases; bases outside gene matches: 8. The CDR3 length is 14 residues. Germline V lookup: CDR1 MNHEY, CDR2 SVGEGT. This CDR3 is CASNKGARAYEQYF. The CDR3 DNA sequence: TGTGCCAGCAATAAGGGGGCGAGGGCCTACGAGCAGTACTTC.

The rearrangement links TRBV9 to TRBJ2-7; 12 bases map to TRBD1. CDR1 is SGDLS and CDR2 is YYNGEE in the germline V gene. The V and J ends lost 6 bases and 5 bases, in that order; junction bases with no gene match: 6. The CDR3 is 14 residues long. The CDR3 sequence: CASTPGQGAHEQYF. As DNA, the CDR3 is TGTGCCAGCACGCCGGGACAGGGGGCCCACGAGCAGTACTTC. Looking up the rest from reference TRBV9 and TRBJ2-7 gives the full variable domain: DSGVTQTPKHLITATGQRVTLRCSPRSGDLSVYWYQQSLDQGLQFLIQYYNGEERAKGNILERFSAQQFPDLHSELNLSSLELGDSALYFCASTPGQGAHEQYFGPGTRLTVT.

The table lists this clonotype with a few counts. The genes are TRBV29-1 and TRBJ2-7; 7 bases agree with TRBD1. The CDR3 contains 11 residues. V lost 7 bases and J lost 1; bases outside the gene matches: 1. CDR1 is SQVTM, CDR2 ANQGSEA, per germline. CDR3 protein: CSAGQSYEQYF. The CDR3 bases are TGCAGCGCGGGACAGTCCTACGAGCAGTACTTC.

The chain recombines TRBV12-3 or TRBV12-4 with TRBJ1-5; tentative D call: TRBD1 (5 bases). The CDR3 sequence is 17 residues long. Trimming left V 1 base short and J 6 bases short, with 19 bases between. The CDR3 DNA follows: TGTGCCAGCAGTTTAGATGGGGGGGGAAACAAAGGTCAGCCCCAGCATTTT. This sequence encodes CASSLDGGGNKGQPQHF.

This clonotype was detected a few times. The genes are TRBV5-1 and TRBJ2-1; TRBD2 matches at 8 bases. After removal of 2 bases from V and 8 bases from J, the junction contained 12 bases not matched to a gene. Germline CDR1 and CDR2: SGHRS and YFSETQ. The CDR3 spans 16 residues. This CDR3 is CASSFTLSGGGDEQFF. DNA of the CDR3: TGCGCCAGCAGCTTCACGTTAAGCGGGGGAGGGGATGAGCAGTTCTTC.

This chain connects TRBV25-1 to TRBJ2-5, with D perhaps being TRBD1 or TRBD2 (6 bases each). V lost 3 bases and J 2 bases, leaving 10 bases between the germline ends. Germline V gives CDR1 MGHDK, CDR2 SYGVNS. The CDR3 runs to 14 residues. The CDR3 nucleotides read TGTGCCAGCAGTGACACGGGGGCGCAAGAGACCCAGTACTTC. Protein sequence: CASSDTGAQETQYF.

In its sample, this clonotype was seen a few times. The chain recombines TRBV6-1 with TRBJ1-3, with unresolved D. This CDR3 has 15 residues. Germline loops: CDR1 MNHNS, CDR2 SASEGT. Trimming left V 7 bases short and J 0 bases short, with 13 bases between. The CDR3: CASTPQLDSGNTIYF. As DNA, the CDR3 is TGTGCCAGCACCCCACAGTTGGACTCTGGAAACACCATATATTTT.

The chain uses TRBV7-9 and TRBJ2-1; 7 nucleotides align to TRBD1. This CDR3 contains 16 residues. The germline V gene has CDR1 SEHNR and CDR2 FQNEAQ (reference sequence). Trimming at V came to 1 base and at J to 5 bases, leaving 8 bases not matched to a gene. CDR3 region: CASSLGTGPGNNEQFF. DNA of the CDR3: TGTGCCAGCAGCTTAGGGACAGGACCTGGGAACAATGAGCAGTTCTTC.

The chain has TRBV18 and TRBJ1-3; D is uncertain. The CDR3 consists of 12 residues. Trimming cost V 4 bases and J 8 bases, with 9 bases left between them. CDR1 is KGHSH, CDR2 LQKENI, per germline. The DNA for the CDR3 is TGTGCCAGCTCACGTCCAAAGGACACCATATATTTT. Protein product: CASSRPKDTIYF.

This clonotype appeared a few times. As DNA, the CDR3 is TGTGCCAGCTCACCTTCTCCAGGACTCAATCAGCCCCAGCATTTT. Translation: CASSPSPGLNQPQHF. The chain uses TRBV18 and TRBJ1-5; unclear D gene. V lost 3 bases, J lost 3 bases, and 12 bases lay in between. This CDR3 comprises 15 residues. Per germline, CDR1 KGHSH and CDR2 LQKENI.

The rearrangement uses TRBV3-1 and TRBJ2-3; 12 bases match TRBD2. The CDR3 spans 16 residues. Germline trimming cut 2 bases from V and 2 bases from J; bases unmatched to any gene: 2. Germline V gene data show CDR1 as LGHDT and CDR2 as YNNKEL (reference sequence). The chain's CDR3 is CASSQTSGGPTDTQYF. Here the CDR3 DNA reads TGTGCCAGCAGCCAAACTAGCGGGGGGCCCACAGATACGCAGTATTTT.

As DNA, the CDR3 is TGCGCCAGCAGTGAATCCTGGGGACTGGACTCTGGGGCCAACGTCCTGACTTTC. This sequence encodes CASSESWGLDSGANVLTF. The genes are TRBV10-2 and TRBJ2-6, with a possible D match to TRBD2 (6 bases). V was pared by 3 bases and J by 0 bases, with 15 bases between. CDR3 length equals 18 residues. The germline CDR1 and CDR2 sequences are WSHSY and SAAADI.